This is a list of T cell receptor beta chains from one sample in a study of blood T cell repertoires in COVID-19. This table comes from immunoSEQ multiplex PCR, and its TCRdb copy is limited to in-frame clones, with some not included. The sample contains roughly 220,000 clones, around 81% of which appear only once. Sequencing input: peripheral blood. The origin of the receptors is a woman aged 55-70 years with acute or convalescent COVID-19. The CDR3 runs from the conserved cysteine through the conserved F or W. Fields, in order: CDR3 DNA, CDR3 protein, D gene, J gene, clone size, V gene. D genes are given only for firm matches. A row's size may be missing; if present it is once, few, many or a size class.

CDR3nt: TGCAGCGCCGGGGGGTGGGATCAGCCCCAGCATTTT; CDR3aa: CSAGGWDQPQHF; d_gene: -; j_gene: TRBJ1-5; abundance: few; v_gene: TRBV29-1
CDR3nt: TGCAGCGTTGAGGGACAGGGGACAGATACGCAGTATTTT; CDR3aa: CSVEGQGTDTQYF; d_gene: TRBD1; j_gene: TRBJ2-3; abundance: -; v_gene: TRBV29-1
CDR3nt: TGCGCCAGCAGCTCCAAAAATTCCAGGGAAGGGGCCACTGAAGCTTTCTTT; CDR3aa: CASSSKNSREGATEAFF; d_gene: -; j_gene: TRBJ1-1; abundance: -; v_gene: TRBV5-1
CDR3nt: TGTGCCACCAGTGATGAGAGGGGGCAGCACTATGGCTACACCTTC; CDR3aa: CATSDERGQHYGYTF; d_gene: TRBD1; j_gene: TRBJ1-2; abundance: -; v_gene: TRBV24-1
CDR3nt: TGTGCCAGCAGGACAAACAGGGGGGGATACGAGCAGTACTTC; CDR3aa: CASRTNRGGYEQYF; d_gene: -; j_gene: TRBJ2-7; abundance: -; v_gene: TRBV11-2
CDR3nt: TGTGCCAGCAGTGAATATGCTAGCATCCTCGGTGAGCAGTTCTTC; CDR3aa: CASSEYASILGEQFF; d_gene: -; j_gene: TRBJ2-1; abundance: -; v_gene: TRBV6-1
CDR3nt: TGTGCCAGCAGCCAAGATACAGGGGTCAAAAACATTCAGTACTTC; CDR3aa: CASSQDTGVKNIQYF; d_gene: TRBD1; j_gene: TRBJ2-4; abundance: -; v_gene: TRBV4-2
CDR3nt: TGTGCCAGCAGCCGTCGAAACAGGGACTATGGCTACACCTTC; CDR3aa: CASSRRNRDYGYTF; d_gene: -; j_gene: TRBJ1-2; abundance: once; v_gene: TRBV7-2
CDR3nt: TGTGCCAGCAGTTTATTCGGGGATCAAAACTATGGCTACACCTTC; CDR3aa: CASSLFGDQNYGYTF; d_gene: -; j_gene: TRBJ1-2; abundance: -; v_gene: TRBV27
CDR3nt: TGTGCCAGCAGTCCAAGGGGAGGGGAATTATTAGGTGTCGGCTACACCTTC; CDR3aa: CASSPRGGELLGVGYTF; d_gene: -; j_gene: TRBJ1-2; abundance: -; v_gene: TRBV6-6
CDR3nt: TGTGCCAGCAGCCAGTCTAGGTCAGATACGCAGTATTTT; CDR3aa: CASSQSRSDTQYF; d_gene: -; j_gene: TRBJ2-3; abundance: -; v_gene: TRBV7-9
CDR3nt: TGTGCCAGCAGCCCATTGGGGGGGGCAATAGTTAATTCACCCCTCCACTTT; CDR3aa: CASSPLGGAIVNSPLHF; d_gene: -; j_gene: TRBJ1-6; abundance: -; v_gene: TRBV7-8
CDR3nt: TGTGCCAGCAGCTTGTTCACAGGGAGTCAGCCCCAGCATTTT; CDR3aa: CASSLFTGSQPQHF; d_gene: -; j_gene: TRBJ1-5; abundance: few; v_gene: TRBV5-8
CDR3nt: TGCGCCAGCAGCCAAGAGGCGGGGGCCTACAATGAGCAGTTCTTC; CDR3aa: CASSQEAGAYNEQFF; d_gene: TRBD2; j_gene: TRBJ2-1; abundance: -; v_gene: TRBV4-3
CDR3nt: TGTGCCAGCAAGGACAGTTCTTATCCCACAGATACGCAGTATTTT; CDR3aa: CASKDSSYPTDTQYF; d_gene: -; j_gene: TRBJ2-3; abundance: -; v_gene: TRBV28
CDR3nt: TGTGCCAGCAGCATCGGACAGGGTGAGGGCTACACCTTC; CDR3aa: CASSIGQGEGYTF; d_gene: TRBD1; j_gene: TRBJ1-2; abundance: -; v_gene: TRBV12-3/TRBV12-4
CDR3nt: TGTGCCAGCAGTTATAGGGGGGGAAGAACAGATACGCAGTATTTT; CDR3aa: CASSYRGGRTDTQYF; d_gene: -; j_gene: TRBJ2-3; abundance: -; v_gene: TRBV6-5
CDR3nt: TGTGCCAGCAGTGTACAGGGAGCTAACTATGGCTACACCTTC; CDR3aa: CASSVQGANYGYTF; d_gene: -; j_gene: TRBJ1-2; abundance: -; v_gene: TRBV28
CDR3nt: TGTGCCAGTAGTCTGGGTAGGGGAGGGCAAGAGACCCAGTACTTC; CDR3aa: CASSLGRGGQETQYF; d_gene: TRBD2; j_gene: TRBJ2-5; abundance: -; v_gene: TRBV19
CDR3nt: TGTGCCAGCAGCTTTAGGTCCAGGGGGTTCTATCAGCCCCAGCATTTT; CDR3aa: CASSFRSRGFYQPQHF; d_gene: TRBD1; j_gene: TRBJ1-5; abundance: -; v_gene: TRBV11-3
CDR3nt: TGTGCCAGCAGCCCGTTGACAGTCTATGGCTACACCTTC; CDR3aa: CASSPLTVYGYTF; d_gene: -; j_gene: TRBJ1-2; abundance: -; v_gene: TRBV11-1
CDR3nt: TGTGCCAGCAGCTTGAATTACGGGACAGATCGTCGCTATGGCTACACCTTC; CDR3aa: CASSLNYGTDRRYGYTF; d_gene: TRBD1; j_gene: TRBJ1-2; abundance: -; v_gene: TRBV5-6
CDR3nt: TGTGCCAGCAGTGCATCACCGGGACAGGGGAATCAGCCCCAGCATTTT; CDR3aa: CASSASPGQGNQPQHF; d_gene: TRBD1; j_gene: TRBJ1-5; abundance: -; v_gene: TRBV6-1
CDR3nt: TGTGCCAGCAGCCAAGAAACAGGGGTTAACACCGGGGAGCTGTTTTTT; CDR3aa: CASSQETGVNTGELFF; d_gene: TRBD1; j_gene: TRBJ2-2; abundance: -; v_gene: TRBV4-2
CDR3nt: TGTGCCAGCAGCCCGGCCAGGGGTTACTCTGGAAACACCATATATTTT; CDR3aa: CASSPARGYSGNTIYF; d_gene: -; j_gene: TRBJ1-3; abundance: -; v_gene: TRBV7-9
CDR3nt: TGCGCCAGCAGAATGGGTAGCCAAGGTGGCTACACCTTC; CDR3aa: CASRMGSQGGYTF; d_gene: -; j_gene: TRBJ1-2; abundance: -; v_gene: TRBV5-1
CDR3nt: TGTGCCAGCAGTGGGGCGGGGAACTATTATGGCTACACCTTC; CDR3aa: CASSGAGNYYGYTF; d_gene: -; j_gene: TRBJ1-2; abundance: -; v_gene: TRBV7-2
CDR3nt: TGCAGTGCCCCAAGACAGGGGCAGCAGTACTTC; CDR3aa: CSAPRQGQQYF; d_gene: TRBD1; j_gene: TRBJ2-7; abundance: -; v_gene: TRBV20-1
CDR3nt: TGTGCCAGCAGTGAGACGGACAGCTTGAACACTGAAGCTTTCTTT; CDR3aa: CASSETDSLNTEAFF; d_gene: -; j_gene: TRBJ1-1; abundance: -; v_gene: TRBV2
CDR3nt: TGTGCCAGTGGAAAAGCAGGGGTTTCCTACAATGAGCAGTTCTTC; CDR3aa: CASGKAGVSYNEQFF; d_gene: -; j_gene: TRBJ2-1; abundance: few; v_gene: TRBV19
CDR3nt: TGTGCCTGGAGCTCGGACAGGCCCACCGGGGAGCTGTTTTTT; CDR3aa: CAWSSDRPTGELFF; d_gene: TRBD1; j_gene: TRBJ2-2; abundance: once; v_gene: TRBV30
CDR3nt: TGTGCCAGCAGCTTGGTAGCAAATGAGCAGTTCTTC; CDR3aa: CASSLVANEQFF; d_gene: -; j_gene: TRBJ2-1; abundance: -; v_gene: TRBV5-5
CDR3nt: TGTGCCAGCAGTTTGTGGGGCGAAGCTTTCTTT; CDR3aa: CASSLWGEAFF; d_gene: -; j_gene: TRBJ1-1; abundance: -; v_gene: TRBV28
CDR3nt: TGTGCCACCCTTCAGGCGGGGGAGAACACTGAAGCTTTCTTT; CDR3aa: CATLQAGENTEAFF; d_gene: -; j_gene: TRBJ1-1; abundance: -; v_gene: TRBV19
CDR3nt: TGTGCCATTAAAAGACAGGGAAGCAATCAGCCCCAGCATTTT; CDR3aa: CAIKRQGSNQPQHF; d_gene: TRBD1; j_gene: TRBJ1-5; abundance: few; v_gene: TRBV10-3
CDR3nt: TGTGCCAGCGGGGGGACAGGGGGTGAAGCTTTCTTT; CDR3aa: CASGGTGGEAFF; d_gene: TRBD1; j_gene: TRBJ1-1; abundance: -; v_gene: TRBV2
CDR3nt: TGTGCCAGCAGCTGGGGACAGTCTAACACTGAAGCTTTCTTT; CDR3aa: CASSWGQSNTEAFF; d_gene: TRBD1; j_gene: TRBJ1-1; abundance: -; v_gene: TRBV3-1/TRBV3-2